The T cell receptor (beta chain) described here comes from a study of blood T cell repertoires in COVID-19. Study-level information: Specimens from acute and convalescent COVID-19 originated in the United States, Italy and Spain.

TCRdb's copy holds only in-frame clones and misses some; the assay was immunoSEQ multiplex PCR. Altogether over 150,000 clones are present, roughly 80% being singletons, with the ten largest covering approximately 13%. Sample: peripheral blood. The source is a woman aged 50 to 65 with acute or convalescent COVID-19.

CDR3: CASSTVGAGAGRETQYF. The CDR3 DNA sequence: TGTGCCAGCAGCACGGTTGGCGCGGGGGCGGGCCGCGAGACCCAGTACTTC. The rearrangement uses TRBV5-4 and TRBJ2-5, with a weak D call TRBD2 (7 bases). CDR1 is SGHNT, CDR2 YYREEE, per germline (reference sequence). The CDR3 runs to 17 residues. V was trimmed by 4 bases and J by 5 bases, leaving 24 bases between them.